This T cell receptor beta chain was obtained from a study of metastatic and nonmetastatic thyroid tumors. The wider study: Repertoire comparison spanned blood and tumor or nodule tissue of malignant and benign thyroid patients. Whole-study findings and limits: The study reportedly found significantly higher TCR beta diversity in malignant thyroid tumors than benign nodules, in blood and tumor.

CDR1 MNHEY and CDR2 SMNVEV come from the germline V gene (reference sequence). The V and J ends lost 6 bases and 6 bases, in that order; junction bases with no gene match: 14. The CDR3 is 17 amino acids. Original handling: Between-group CDR3 differences, defined by clinicopathological status, yielded a distant-metastasis classifier for papillary thyroid cancer. TCRdb re-clonotyped the PCR reads via MiXCR. The V and J calls come from TCRdb's annotation, not from the publication. This table holds almost 35,000 clones, under 40% found once. No treatment of any kind had been given to any patient before thyroid surgery. Regarding this clone: The antigen remains unidentified.

The receptor's source is a female donor with papillary thyroid cancer or a benign thyroid nodule (not recorded which). Some clones in this sample may be carry-over from other donors' samples. The specimen sequenced was tumor tissue. V is TRBV27 and J is TRBJ1-2; 12 bases fit TRBD1. CDR3 DNA: TGTGCCAGCAGAAGTATAGGCGGGACAGGGGGCTATGATGGCTACACCTTC. Protein: CASRSIGGTGGYDGYTF.